The rows below give T cell receptor beta chains drawn from one sample of a study of cytomegalovirus exposure and HLA in healthy donors. Some clones are missing from TCRdb's copy, which holds only in-frame ones; the method was immunoSEQ multiplex PCR. The sample has around 70,000 clones. The sequenced sample consisted of PBMCs. The receptors originated from a female donor in good health and CMV-seropositive. Both conserved end residues are part of each CDR3. A D gene is named only where the DNA matches it firmly.

d_call j_call v_call cdr3_aa cdr3_nt
TRBD2 TRBJ2-1 TRBV6-6 CATGPGTSGYNEQFF TGTGCCACCGGGCCCGGGACTAGCGGCTACAATGAGCAGTTCTTC
NA TRBJ2-2 TRBV2 CASTLQGPNTGELFF TGTGCCAGCACCTTACAGGGACCAAACACCGGGGAGCTGTTTTTT
NA TRBJ1-2 TRBV6-1 CASSEGLGYTF TGTGCCAGCAGTGAGGGGCTCGGCTACACCTTC
TRBD1 TRBJ2-1 TRBV5-1 CASKGGSSYNEQFF TGCGCCAGCAAAGGGGGCAGCTCCTACAATGAGCAGTTCTTC
TRBD1 TRBJ2-5 TRBV6-5 CARTQGAAQYF TGTGCCAGAACCCAGGGGGCGGCCCAGTACTTC
NA TRBJ1-4 TRBV30 CAWGTGQLGGKLFF TGTGCCTGGGGGACCGGACAGCTAGGTGGAAAACTGTTTTTT
TRBD1 TRBJ1-2 TRBV7-9 CASSLVGGQHYGYTF TGTGCCAGCAGCTTAGTTGGGGGACAGCACTATGGCTACACCTTC
NA TRBJ2-5 TRBV6-1 CASSPLRVETQYF TGTGCCAGCAGTCCCTTGAGGGTTGAGACCCAGTACTTC
TRBD2 TRBJ2-1 TRBV4-3 CASSVGGRDNEQFF TGCGCCAGCAGCGTCGGCGGGAGGGACAATGAGCAGTTCTTC
NA TRBJ2-5 TRBV29-1 CSVLPIKETQYF TGCAGCGTTCTACCCATTAAAGAGACCCAGTACTTC
TRBD1 TRBJ1-2 TRBV5-6 CASSLGPGGSSGYTF TGTGCCAGCAGCTTGGGGCCAGGGGGCAGCAGTGGCTACACCTTC
NA TRBJ2-7 TRBV6-5 CASSYGPYEQYF TGTGCCAGCAGCTACGGGCCTTACGAGCAGTACTTC
NA TRBJ1-1 TRBV6-5 CASSYEGLAAEAFF TGTGCCAGCAGTTATGAGGGACTTGCCGCTGAAGCTTTCTTT
TRBD2 TRBJ2-7 TRBV18 CASSPTSGEQYF TGTGCCAGCTCACCAACTAGCGGCGAGCAGTACTTC
TRBD2 TRBJ2-5 TRBV9 CASSPGLAGGGVQETQYF TGTGCCAGCAGCCCGGGACTAGCGGGAGGGGGGGTTCAAGAGACCCAGTACTTC